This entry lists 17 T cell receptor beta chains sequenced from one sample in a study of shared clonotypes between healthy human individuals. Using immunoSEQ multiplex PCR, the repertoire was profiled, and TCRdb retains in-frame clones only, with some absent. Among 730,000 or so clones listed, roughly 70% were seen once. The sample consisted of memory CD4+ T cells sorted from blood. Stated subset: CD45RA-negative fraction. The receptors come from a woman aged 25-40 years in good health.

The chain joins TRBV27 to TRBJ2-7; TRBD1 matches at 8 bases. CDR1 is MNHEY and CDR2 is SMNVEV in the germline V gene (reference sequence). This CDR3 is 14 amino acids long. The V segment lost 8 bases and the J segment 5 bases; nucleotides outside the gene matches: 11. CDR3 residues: CASETRTGRNEQYF. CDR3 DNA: TGTGCCAGCGAAACTCGGACAGGGCGGAACGAGCAGTACTTC.

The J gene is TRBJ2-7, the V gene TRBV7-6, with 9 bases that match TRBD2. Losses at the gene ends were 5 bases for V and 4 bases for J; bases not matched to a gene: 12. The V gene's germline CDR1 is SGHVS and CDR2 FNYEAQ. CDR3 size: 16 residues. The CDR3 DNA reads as TGTGCCAGCAGCATCGTGACTAGCGGCGGGGGTTACGAGCAGTACTTC. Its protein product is CASSIVTSGGGYEQYF.

This CDR3 is CASSPGGADTGELFF. The CDR3 DNA is TGCGCCAGCAGCCCAGGGGGCGCGGACACCGGGGAGCTGTTTTTT. This chain joins TRBV5-1 and TRBJ2-2, with 8 bases identical to TRBD1. Germline CDR1 is SGHRS and CDR2 is YFSETQ. V shed 4 bases, J shed 3 bases, and the junction held 5 bases outside the gene matches. The CDR3 runs to 15 residues.

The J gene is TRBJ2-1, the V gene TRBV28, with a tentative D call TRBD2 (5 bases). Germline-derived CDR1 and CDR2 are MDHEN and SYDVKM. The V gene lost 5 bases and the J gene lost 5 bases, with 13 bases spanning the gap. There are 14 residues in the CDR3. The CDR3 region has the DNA TGTGCCAGCAGTCGACTCCCGGGGAACAATGAGCAGTTCTTC. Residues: CASSRLPGNNEQFF.

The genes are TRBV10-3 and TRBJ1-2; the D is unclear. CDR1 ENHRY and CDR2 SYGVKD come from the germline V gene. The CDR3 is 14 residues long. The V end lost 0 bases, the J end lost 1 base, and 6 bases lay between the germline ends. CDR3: CAISESGLNYGYTF. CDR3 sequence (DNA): TGTGCCATCAGTGAGTCGGGCCTTAACTATGGCTACACCTTC.

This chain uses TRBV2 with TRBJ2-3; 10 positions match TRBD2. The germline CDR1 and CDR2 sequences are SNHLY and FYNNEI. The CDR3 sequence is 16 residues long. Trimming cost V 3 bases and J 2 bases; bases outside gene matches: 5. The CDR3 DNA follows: TGTGCCAGCAGTGACAGAGCGGGAGGGGTCACAGATACGCAGTATTTT. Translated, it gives CASSDRAGGVTDTQYF.

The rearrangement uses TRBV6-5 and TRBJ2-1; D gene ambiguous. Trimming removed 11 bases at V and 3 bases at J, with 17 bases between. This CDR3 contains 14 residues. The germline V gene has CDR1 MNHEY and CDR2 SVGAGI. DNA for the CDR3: TGTGCCGCTAAAAGGCGCACCGGCTACAATGAGCAGTTCTTC. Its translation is CAAKRRTGYNEQFF.

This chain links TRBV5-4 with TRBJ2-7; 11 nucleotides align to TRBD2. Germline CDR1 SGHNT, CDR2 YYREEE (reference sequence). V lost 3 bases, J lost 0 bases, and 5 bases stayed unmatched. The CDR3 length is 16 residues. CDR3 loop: CASSSKTSGNSYEQYF. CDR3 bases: TGTGCCAGCAGCTCCAAGACTAGCGGGAACTCCTACGAGCAGTACTTC.

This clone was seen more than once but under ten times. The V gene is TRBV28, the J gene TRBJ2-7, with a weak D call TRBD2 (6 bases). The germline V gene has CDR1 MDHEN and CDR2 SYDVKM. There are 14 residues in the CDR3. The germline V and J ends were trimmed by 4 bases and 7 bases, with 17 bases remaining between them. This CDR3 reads CASSSTGTREEQYF. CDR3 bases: TGTGCCAGCAGTTCAACCGGGACCCGGGAGGAGCAGTACTTC.

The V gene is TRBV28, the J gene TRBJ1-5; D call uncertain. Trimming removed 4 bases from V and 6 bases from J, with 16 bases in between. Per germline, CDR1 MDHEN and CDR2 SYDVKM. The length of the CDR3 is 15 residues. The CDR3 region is CASSSPGLHRQPQHF. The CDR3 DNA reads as TGTGCCAGCAGTTCGCCGGGGTTACATCGTCAGCCCCAGCATTTT.

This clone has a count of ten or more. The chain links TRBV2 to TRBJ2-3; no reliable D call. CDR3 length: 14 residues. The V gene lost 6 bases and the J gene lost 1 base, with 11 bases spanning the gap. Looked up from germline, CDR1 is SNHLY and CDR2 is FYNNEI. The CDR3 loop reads CASSPYFGTDTQYF. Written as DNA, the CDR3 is TGTGCCAGCAGCCCTTATTTTGGCACAGATACGCAGTATTTT.

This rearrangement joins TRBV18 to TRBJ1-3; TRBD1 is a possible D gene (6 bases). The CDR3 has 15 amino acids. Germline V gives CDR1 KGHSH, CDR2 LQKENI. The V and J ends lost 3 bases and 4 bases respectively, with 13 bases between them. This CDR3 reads CASSPGGTSGNTIYF. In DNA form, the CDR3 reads TGTGCCAGCTCACCCGGTGGGACATCCGGAAACACCATATATTTT.

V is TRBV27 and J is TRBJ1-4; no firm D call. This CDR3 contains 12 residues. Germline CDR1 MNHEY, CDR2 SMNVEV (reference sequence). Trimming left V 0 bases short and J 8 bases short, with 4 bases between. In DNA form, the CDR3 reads TGTGCCAGCAGTTTATCAGGGGAAAAACTGTTTTTT. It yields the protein CASSLSGEKLFF.

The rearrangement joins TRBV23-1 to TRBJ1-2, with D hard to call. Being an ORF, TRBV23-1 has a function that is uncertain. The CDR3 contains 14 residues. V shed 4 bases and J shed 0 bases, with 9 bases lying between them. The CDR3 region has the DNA TGCGCCAGCAGTCGGGTGCGGGCTAACTATGGCTACACCTTC. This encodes CASSRVRANYGYTF.

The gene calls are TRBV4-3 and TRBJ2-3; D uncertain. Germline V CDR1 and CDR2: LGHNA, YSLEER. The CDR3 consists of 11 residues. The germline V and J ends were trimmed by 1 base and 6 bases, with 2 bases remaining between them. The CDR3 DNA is TGCGCCAGCAGCCAAGTGGATACGCAGTATTTT. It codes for CASSQVDTQYF.

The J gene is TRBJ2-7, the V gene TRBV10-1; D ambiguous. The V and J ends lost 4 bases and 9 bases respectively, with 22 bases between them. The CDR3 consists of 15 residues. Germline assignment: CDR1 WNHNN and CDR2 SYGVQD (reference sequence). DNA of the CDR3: TGCGCCAGCAGTGGGGAAACAGATCCTTTGTCGAGGCAGTACTTC. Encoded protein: CASSGETDPLSRQYF.

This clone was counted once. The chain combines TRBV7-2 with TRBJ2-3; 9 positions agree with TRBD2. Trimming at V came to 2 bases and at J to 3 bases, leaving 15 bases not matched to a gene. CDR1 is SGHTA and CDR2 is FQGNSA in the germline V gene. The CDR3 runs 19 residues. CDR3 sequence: CASSLLVLRTSAETDTQYF. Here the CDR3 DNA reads TGTGCCAGCAGCTTACTGGTACTGAGGACTAGCGCAGAGACAGATACGCAGTATTTT.